The rows below give T cell receptor beta chains drawn from one sample of a study of shared clonotypes between healthy human individuals. Some clones are missing from TCRdb's copy, which holds only in-frame ones; the method was immunoSEQ multiplex PCR. The table has around 560,000 clones, 85% to 95% seen once; the top ten hold 0.11%. The source material was naive CD8+ T cells sorted from blood. All receptors come from a woman aged 30 to 39 in good health. Each CDR3 is given with its conserved first and last residue. A D gene is named only where the DNA matches it firmly. Not all rows give a size; the values are once, few, many and, for expanded clones, a class.

>TRBJ1-5|NA|NA|TRBV5-4
CASSFDGQPQHF
TGTGCCAGCAGCTTTGACGGCCAGCCCCAGCATTTT
>TRBJ1-3|NA|NA|TRBV21-1
CASAGPENTIYF
TGTGCCAGCGCTGGGCCTGAGAACACCATATATTTT
>TRBJ1-5|NA|TRBD1|TRBV27
CASSSQGVSNQPQHF
TGTGCCAGCAGTAGTCAGGGGGTTAGCAATCAGCCCCAGCATTTT
>TRBJ2-2|NA|TRBD2|TRBV28
CASSSLAGGAGELFF
TGTGCCAGCAGTTCCCTAGCGGGAGGAGCCGGGGAGCTGTTTTTT
>TRBJ2-1|NA|TRBD2|TRBV29-1
CSVEGWRETDNEQFF
TGCAGCGTTGAAGGGTGGCGGGAGACCGACAATGAGCAGTTCTTC
>TRBJ1-1|NA|NA|TRBV6-5
CASSYWPLPAEAFF
TGTGCCAGCAGTTACTGGCCCCTCCCGGCTGAAGCTTTCTTT
>TRBJ1-1|NA|NA|TRBV1
CTSSVQQGFGTEAFF
TGCACCAGCAGCGTGCAACAGGGGTTTGGGACTGAAGCTTTCTTT
>TRBJ2-7|NA|NA|TRBV10-3
CAISESTRTARYEQYF
TGTGCCATCAGTGAGTCGACTAGGACTGCGAGATACGAGCAGTACTTC
>TRBJ2-7|NA|NA|TRBV6-6
CAISESAGFSYEQYF
TGTGCCATCAGTGAGTCAGCGGGTTTCTCCTACGAGCAGTACTTC
>TRBJ2-7|NA|NA|TRBV9
CASSAQLVSYEQYF
TGTGCCAGCAGCGCTCAACTAGTTTCCTACGAGCAGTACTTC
>TRBJ2-2|few|TRBD1|TRBV28
CASSFGTGYTGELFF
TGTGCCAGCAGTTTTGGGACAGGGTACACCGGGGAGCTGTTTTTT
>TRBJ1-4|NA|NA|TRBV19
CASSIEDSAVEKLFF
TGTGCCAGTAGTATCGAGGACAGCGCAGTGGAAAAACTGTTTTTT
>TRBJ2-7|NA|NA|TRBV6-5
CASSYFPGSYEQYF
TGTGCCAGCAGTTACTTTCCAGGTTCCTACGAGCAGTACTTC
>TRBJ1-1|NA|TRBD1|TRBV7-6
CASSLGTGMTEAFF
TGTGCCAGCAGCTTAGGGACAGGGATGACTGAAGCTTTCTTT
>TRBJ1-1|NA|NA|TRBV13
CASSSILRRDTEAFF
TGTGCCAGCAGCTCCATCCTTCGGAGGGACACTGAAGCTTTCTTT
>TRBJ2-7|NA|NA|TRBV27
CASSLVGRGHEQYF
TGTGCCAGCAGTTTAGTTGGCCGGGGCCACGAGCAGTACTTC
>TRBJ2-7|NA|NA|TRBV29-1
CSVDFIQGGEQYF
TGCAGCGTTGACTTCATACAGGGCGGCGAGCAGTACTTC
>TRBJ2-1|NA|TRBD2|TRBV11-1
CASSFSGLAGGDEQFF
TGTGCCAGCAGCTTTTCTGGACTAGCGGGAGGGGATGAGCAGTTCTTC
>TRBJ2-1|NA|NA|TRBV6-5
CASRTLNRGEQFF
TGTGCCAGCAGGACTCTAAACCGCGGAGAGCAGTTCTTC
>TRBJ2-1|NA|TRBD2|TRBV11-1
CASSLKGGAGFYNEQFF
TGTGCCAGCAGCTTAAAGGGAGGAGCGGGGTTCTACAATGAGCAGTTCTTC
>TRBJ1-1|NA|NA|TRBV6-6
CASSPRSMGTEAFF
TGTGCCAGCAGCCCCAGGAGTATGGGCACTGAAGCTTTCTTT
>TRBJ2-5|NA|TRBD2|TRBV11-2
CASSLDEAGGRAQYF
TGTGCCAGCAGCTTAGATGAGGCGGGAGGGCGGGCCCAGTACTTC
>TRBJ2-1|NA|NA|TRBV6-6
CASSYGPRGGEQFF
TGTGCCAGCAGTTACGGGCCCAGAGGGGGTGAGCAGTTCTTC
>TRBJ2-7|NA|NA|TRBV7-3
CASRTGSYEQYF
TGTGCCAGCAGGACGGGCTCCTACGAGCAGTACTTC
>TRBJ2-2|few|TRBD2|TRBV2
CASSEAWGSERENTGELFF
TGTGCCAGCAGTGAAGCTTGGGGGTCAGAGCGGGAGAACACCGGGGAGCTGTTTTTT
>TRBJ2-7|NA|NA|TRBV21-1
CASSKSRRSYSYEQYF
TGTGCCAGCAGCAAAAGCAGGCGGAGCTATTCCTACGAGCAGTACTTC
>TRBJ2-1|NA|TRBD2|TRBV2
CASSVGRGTSGSASYNEQFF
TGTGCCAGCAGTGTGGGACGTGGGACTAGCGGGAGTGCCTCCTACAATGAGCAGTTCTTC
>TRBJ2-7|NA|TRBD2|TRBV27
CASSFVLASGTYEQYF
TGTGCCAGCAGTTTCGTTCTGGCTAGCGGAACCTACGAGCAGTACTTC
>TRBJ2-3|NA|NA|TRBV5-1
CASSLSLSTDTQYF
TGCGCCAGCAGCTTGTCACTGAGCACAGATACGCAGTATTTT
>TRBJ1-2|NA|TRBD1|TRBV28
CASSFLARNRGWGYTF
TGTGCCAGCAGTTTTCTCGCCCGAAACAGGGGTTGGGGCTACACCTTC
>TRBJ2-3|NA|TRBD2|TRBV15
CATSINPGLASFSDTQYF
TGTGCCACCAGCATAAATCCGGGACTAGCGAGTTTTTCAGATACGCAGTATTTT
>TRBJ1-1|NA|NA|TRBV7-9
CASSLGGVTEAFF
TGTGCCAGCAGCTTAGGGGGGGTCACTGAAGCTTTCTTT
>TRBJ2-7|NA|TRBD1|TRBV6-5
CASSFDREREQYF
TGTGCCAGCAGTTTTGACAGGGAACGCGAGCAGTACTTC